These 26 T cell receptor beta chains came from one sample sequenced in a study of T cell responses to AZD1222 COVID-19 vaccine. Clones were read by immunoSEQ multiplex PCR, and TCRdb kept only the in-frame ones, dropping some. Among roughly 200,000 clones listed, about 94% were seen once. Specimen: peripheral blood, collected 28 days after the second dose of the MenACWY control vaccine. The receptor set was obtained from an adult who received the MenACWY meningococcal vaccine as a control.

The V call is TRBV6-1, the J call TRBJ2-6, with D tentatively TRBD2 (6 bases). Germline CDR1 and CDR2: MNHNS and SASEGT. Trimming removed 3 bases at V and 4 bases at J, with 19 bases between. The CDR3 has 18 residues. This chain's CDR3 is CASSEVGPGGVGANVLTF. CDR3 DNA: TGTGCCAGCAGTGAGGTCGGCCCCGGGGGAGTCGGGGCCAACGTCCTGACTTTC.

V and J are TRBV28 and TRBJ1-5; 7 nucleotides line up with TRBD1. The CDR3 is made up of 17 amino acids. V lost 5 bases, J lost 2 bases, and 12 bases stayed unmatched. Germline values: CDR1 MDHEN, CDR2 SYDVKM. CDR3 nucleotide sequence: TGTGCCAGCAGTCTGCCCAAACAGGGGACACGCAATCAGCCCCAGCATTTT. This translates into CASSLPKQGTRNQPQHF.

The V and J genes are TRBV7-9 and TRBJ1-1; D perhaps matches TRBD1 (6 bases). Germline V gene sequence: CDR1 SEHNR, CDR2 FQNEAQ (reference sequence). Trimming removed 0 bases at V and 0 bases at J, with 8 bases between. The CDR3 totals 15 residues. CDR3 amino acids: CASSLAGGLNTEAFF. In DNA, the CDR3 is TGTGCCAGCAGCTTAGCGGGGGGGCTGAACACTGAAGCTTTCTTT.

The gene calls are TRBV2 and TRBJ1-3, with a weak D call TRBD1 (5 bases). This CDR3 spans 14 amino acids. V lost 4 bases and J 0 bases, leaving 7 bases between the germline ends. The germline gives CDR1 SNHLY, CDR2 FYNNEI. The CDR3 DNA is TGTGCCAGCAGTGTCCAGGGCTCTGGAAACACCATATATTTT. Its protein is CASSVQGSGNTIYF.

The chain recombines TRBV5-1 with TRBJ2-7; D not resolved. In germline, CDR1 is SGHRS, CDR2 YFSETQ. The V end was cut by 2 bases, the J end by 4 bases, with 16 bases between. CDR3 length: 15 amino acids. The CDR3 here is CASSFSSLGAYEQYF. The CDR3 DNA reads as TGCGCCAGCAGCTTCTCAAGCCTCGGAGCTTACGAGCAGTACTTC.

The DNA for the CDR3 is TGTGCCAGCAGCTTAGGGGAGATATCAAGAGAGACCCAGTACTTC. Translated, it gives CASSLGEISRETQYF. The J gene is TRBJ2-5, the V gene TRBV11-2; a possible D gene is TRBD2 (5 bases). V lost 1 base and J lost 4, with 13 bases in between. Germline loops: CDR1 SGHAT, CDR2 FQNNGV. The CDR3 totals 15 residues. Supplemented by reference TRBV11-2 and TRBJ2-5, the full variable domain reads EAGVAQSPRYKIIEKRQSVAFWCNPISGHATLYWYQQILGQGPKLLIQFQNNGVVDDSQLPKDRFSAERLKGVDSTLKIQPAKLEDSAVYLCASSLGEISRETQYFGPGTRLLVL.

This clone was seen a single time. The J gene is TRBJ2-7, the V gene TRBV19; D ambiguous. This CDR3 is built from 16 residues. Germline CDR1 is LNHDA and CDR2 is SQIVND (reference sequence). Trimming pared 7 bases from V and 4 bases from J, leaving 23 bases between. CDR3 in DNA: TGTGCCAGTATCCCCTTTGATCTGATCCGTCATTACGAGCAGTACTTC. Its translation: CASIPFDLIRHYEQYF.

The V gene is TRBV7-2, the J gene TRBJ1-2; TRBD1 matches at 9 bases. The V gene's germline CDR1 is SGHTA and CDR2 FQGNSA. This CDR3 region has 15 residues. V dropped 5 bases and J dropped 1; count of bases not matched to a gene: 5. CDR3 amino acids: CASSLGQGHNYGYTF. DNA of the CDR3: TGTGCCAGCAGCCTGGGACAGGGTCATAACTATGGCTACACCTTC. The full variable domain, with the rest looked up from reference TRBV7-2 and TRBJ1-2, is GAGVSQSPSNKVTEKGKDVELRCDPISGHTALYWYRQSLGQGLEFLIYFQGNSAPDKSGLPSDRFSAERTGGSVSTLTIQRTQQEDSAVYLCASSLGQGHNYGYTFGSGTRLTVV.

The V call is TRBV5-4, the J call TRBJ2-3; D is unresolved. Trimming pared 4 bases from V and 2 bases from J, leaving 14 bases between. The CDR3 covers 15 residues. Germline CDR1 SGHNT, CDR2 YYREEE (reference sequence). CDR3: CASSGKTVNTDTQYF. In nucleotides, the CDR3 is TGTGCCAGCAGCGGAAAGACCGTTAACACAGATACGCAGTATTTT.

This clone has only a few counts. J is TRBJ1-1 and V is TRBV5-6; 9 nucleotides agree with TRBD1. In germline, CDR1 is SGHDT, CDR2 YYEEEE. CDR3 length equals 13 residues. With V trimmed by 4 bases and J by 8 bases, 6 bases remained unmatched. Written as DNA, the CDR3 is TGTGCCAGCAGCGTACAGGGGGCGGGGGAAGCTTTCTTT. The encoded protein is CASSVQGAGEAFF. The entire variable domain, with the rest obtained from reference TRBV5-6 and TRBJ1-1, is as follows: DAGVTQSPTHLIKTRGQQVTLRCSPKSGHDTVSWYQQALGQGPQFIFQYYEEEERQRGNFPDRFSGHQFPNYSSELNVNALLLGDSALYLCASSVQGAGEAFFGQGTRLTVV.

V and J are TRBV7-3 and TRBJ2-2, with 7 bases identical to TRBD2. V trimming: 5 bases; J trimming: 1 base; junction bases outside the gene matches: 1. In germline, CDR1 is SGHTA, CDR2 FQGTGA. The CDR3 totals 14 residues. CDR3 loop: CASSPSGNTGELFF. The CDR3 DNA sequence: TGTGCCAGCAGCCCTAGCGGGAACACCGGGGAGCTGTTTTTT.

This rearrangement joins TRBV19 to TRBJ2-1; no firm D call. V was trimmed by 1 base and J by 0 bases, leaving 7 bases between them. Germline V gene lookup returns CDR1 LNHDA and CDR2 SQIVND (reference sequence). The CDR3 length is 15 residues. DNA for the CDR3: TGTGCCAGTAGTATAGTCCTAAGCTCCTACAATGAGCAGTTCTTC. It specifies CASSIVLSSYNEQFF.

The rearrangement uses TRBV10-2 and TRBJ1-5; D is uncertain. CDR3 length: 14 residues. Germline V gene lookup returns CDR1 WSHSY and CDR2 SAAADI. Trimming took 7 bases from V and 0 from J, leaving 10 bases between them. The CDR3, as DNA: TGCGCCAGCACCGGCAGTAATAGCAATCAGCCCCAGCATTTT. Amino acid sequence: CASTGSNSNQPQHF.

The V and J genes are TRBV6-1 and TRBJ1-2; D call uncertain. V shed 7 bases and J shed 6 bases, with 15 bases lying between them. Germline V CDR1 and CDR2: MNHNS, SASEGT. This CDR3 is built from 13 residues. As DNA, the CDR3 is TGTGCCAGCAAGGTCAGTGGGAAGGATGGCTACACCTTC. Encoded protein: CASKVSGKDGYTF.

J is TRBJ1-4 and V is TRBV28; D uncertain. Germline V gene lookup returns CDR1 MDHEN and CDR2 SYDVKM. The V gene lost 7 bases and the J gene lost 5 bases, with 5 bases spanning the gap. The CDR3 is made up of 11 amino acids. The chain's CDR3 is CASKTNEKLFF. The DNA of the CDR3 is TGTGCCAGCAAAACGAATGAAAAACTGTTTTTT. The entire variable domain, with the rest obtained from reference TRBV28 and TRBJ1-4, is as follows: DVKVTQSSRYLVKRTGEKVFLECVQDMDHENMFWYRQDPGLGLRLIYFSYDVKMKEKGDIPEGYSVSREKKERFSLILESASTNQTSMYLCASKTNEKLFFGSGTQLSVL.

The chain carries TRBV30 and TRBJ1-2; a weak D match, TRBD1 (6 bases). The germline gives CDR1 GTSNPN, CDR2 SVGIG (reference sequence). Trimming pared 2 bases from V and 4 bases from J, leaving 14 bases between. The CDR3 runs 14 residues. The CDR3, as DNA: TGTGCCTGGAGTCCGCCTACAGGGACCTATGGCTACACCTTC. Residues: CAWSPPTGTYGYTF.

The chain links TRBV9 to TRBJ1-4; unclear D gene. Trimming left V 0 bases short and J 6 bases short, with 12 bases between. Per the germline V gene, CDR1 is SGDLS and CDR2 is YYNGEE. This CDR3 is 15 amino acids long. The CDR3 nucleotides read TGTGCCAGCAGCGTAGACACCGATCCATATGAAAAACTGTTTTTT. It specifies CASSVDTDPYEKLFF.

This chain uses TRBV5-1 with TRBJ2-3, with D unclear. The V end was cut by 3 bases, the J end by 3 bases, with 17 bases between. The germline V gene has CDR1 SGHRS and CDR2 YFSETQ. The CDR3 sequence is 16 residues long. Here the CDR3 DNA reads TGCGCCAGCAGCTCTGATACGTGGGGTGGAACAGATACGCAGTATTTT. Translating it yields CASSSDTWGGTDTQYF.

This clone appeared a few times. At one end the junction does not follow the germline gene, possibly because of a read error. V usage is TRBV7-9 and J usage is TRBJ2-2; D not resolved. Germline V gene sequence: CDR1 SEHNR, CDR2 FQNEAQ (reference sequence). This CDR3 comprises 13 residues. The CDR3 protein is CASSLISSGELFF. DNA for the CDR3: TGTGCCAGCAGCTTAATTAGCTCCGGAGAGCTGTTTTTT.

The rearrangement joins TRBV20-1 to TRBJ2-7; D tentatively reads TRBD1 or TRBD2 (6 bases each). The ends were cut back, 3 bases at V and 5 bases at J, with 20 bases in the middle. The CDR3 has 15 amino acids. Germline V gene data show CDR1 as DFQATT and CDR2 as SNEGSKA (reference sequence). CDR3 sequence (DNA): TGCAGTGCTAGTATCCCCGCAGGGGAGGATGACGAGCAGTACTTC. Amino acid sequence: CSASIPAGEDDEQYF.

A few counts support this clone. This sequence joins TRBV3-1 (or the pseudogene TRBV3-2) and TRBJ1-2; no clear D gene. Looked up from germline, CDR1 is LGHDT and CDR2 is YNNKEL (reference sequence). Trimming removed 1 base from V and 2 bases from J, with 11 bases in between. CDR3 length equals 15 residues. Here the CDR3 reads CASSQAVRHNYGYTF. The DNA for the CDR3 is TGTGCCAGCAGCCAAGCAGTCCGACACAACTATGGCTACACCTTC.

This chain connects TRBV9 to TRBJ2-1, with 9 bases identical to TRBD1. The CDR3 loop spans 15 amino acids. Germline loops: CDR1 SGDLS, CDR2 YYNGEE. The V gene end was trimmed by 2 bases and the J gene end by 3 bases; junction bases not matched to a gene: 3. CDR3 amino acids: CASSVSGQGYNEQFF. The CDR3 DNA reads as TGTGCCAGCAGCGTTTCGGGACAGGGCTACAATGAGCAGTTCTTC.

The V gene is TRBV6-1, the J gene TRBJ1-1; the D is unclear. Germline CDR1 and CDR2: MNHNS and SASEGT. The CDR3 spans 14 residues. Trimming pared 1 base from V and 0 bases from J, leaving 6 bases between. The CDR3 sequence: CASSEGPMNTEAFF. For the CDR3, the DNA is TGTGCCAGCAGTGAAGGCCCCATGAACACTGAAGCTTTCTTT.

The chain is built from TRBV28 and TRBJ1-5; the D gene is possibly TRBD1 (6 bases). The germline gives CDR1 MDHEN, CDR2 SYDVKM. The CDR3 sequence is 12 residues long. Trimming removed 8 bases from V and 6 bases from J, with 11 bases in between. CDR3 DNA sequence: TGTGCCAGCCGGGGGGGGCCTCAGCCCCAGCATTTT. It is translated as CASRGGPQPQHF.

This clone has a single count. This rearrangement joins TRBV7-9 to TRBJ1-1, with a possible D match to TRBD1 (5 bases). Germline V gives CDR1 SEHNR, CDR2 FQNEAQ (reference sequence). The germline V and J ends were trimmed by 5 bases and 0 bases, with 16 bases remaining between them. The CDR3 is 16 amino acids. In DNA form, the CDR3 reads TGTGCCAGCAGCACACCCAAGGGGAACCTGAACACTGAAGCTTTCTTT. Translating it yields CASSTPKGNLNTEAFF.

This sequence joins TRBV10-3 and TRBJ2-3; tentative D call: TRBD1 (7 bases). Germline V gives CDR1 ENHRY, CDR2 SYGVKD. V was clipped by 5 bases and J by 4 bases, with 10 bases between them. The CDR3 extends over 13 amino acids. The DNA for the CDR3 is TGTGCCATCAGTTCCAGGGGGGCAGATACGCAGTATTTT. Translating gives CAISSRGADTQYF.